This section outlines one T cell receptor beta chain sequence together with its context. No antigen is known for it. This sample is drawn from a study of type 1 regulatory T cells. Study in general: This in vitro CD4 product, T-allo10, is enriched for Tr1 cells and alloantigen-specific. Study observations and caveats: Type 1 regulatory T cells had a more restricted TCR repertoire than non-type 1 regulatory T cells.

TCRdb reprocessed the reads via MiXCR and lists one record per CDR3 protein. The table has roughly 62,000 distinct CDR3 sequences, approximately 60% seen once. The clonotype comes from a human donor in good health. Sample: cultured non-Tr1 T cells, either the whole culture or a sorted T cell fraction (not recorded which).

CDR3 in amino acids: CASRPGLSTDTQYF. CDR3 DNA: TGTGCCAGCAGGCCGGGACTTTCCACAGATACGCAGTATTTT. The V call is TRBV7-2, the J call TRBJ2-3, with D perhaps TRBD2 (6 bases). The CDR3 runs 14 residues. Germline CDR1 SGHTA, CDR2 FQGNSA. V lost 6 bases and J lost 2, with 12 bases in between.